Detailed here is one T cell receptor beta chain. Using immunoSEQ multiplex PCR, the repertoire was profiled, and TCRdb retains in-frame clones only, with some absent. This table has some 550,000 clones, around 97% appearing once. The sample comes from a study of shared clonotypes between healthy human individuals. Sequencing was carried out using naive CD4+ T cells sorted from blood. Noted subset: CD45RA+ positively selected. The TCR was taken from a woman aged 25 to 45 in good health.

The CDR3 region has the DNA TGCGCCAGCAGCTGGGGACAGGGAGGTGTAGGCTATGGCTACACCTTC. Its translation: CASSWGQGGVGYGYTF. The chain recombines TRBV5-1 with TRBJ1-2, with 9 bases fitting TRBD1. V lost 3 bases to trimming and J lost 4 bases; unmatched junction nucleotides: 10. The CDR3 runs to 16 residues. Germline V gene lookup returns CDR1 SGHRS and CDR2 YFSETQ. Based on the CDR3 plus reference TRBV5-1 and TRBJ1-2, the full variable domain is KAGVTQTPRYLIKTRGQQVTLSCSPISGHRSVSWYQQTPGQGLQFLFEYFSETQRNKGNFPGRFSGRQFSNSRSEMNVSTLELGDSALYLCASSWGQGGVGYGYTFGSGTRLTVV.